This entry describes one T cell receptor beta chain. Its matching antigen is unknown. Construction of the TCRbeta library involved unique molecular identifiers. TCRdb analysed the PCR reads with MiXCR anew, one entry per CDR3 protein. In the table there are 90,000 to 100,000 distinct CDR3 sequences, around 22% of which are singletons. The data were obtained in a study of T-cell reconstitution after alpha-beta-depleted transplantation in children. Study-wide findings and caveats: Diversity and T-cell counts at one year after transplant derived mostly from new T cells. Diversity of TCRbeta at day 60 was high in some patients, arising from surviving recipient T cells and thymic progenitors.

The germline CDR1 and CDR2 sequences are DFQATT and SNEGSKA (reference sequence). V was clipped by 5 bases and J by 1 base, with 11 bases between them. The CDR3 covers 13 residues. The TCR was taken from a boy younger than 10 with acute lymphoblastic leukemia, due to receive a stem cell transplant. The chain uses TRBV20-1 and TRBJ1-1; D ambiguous. The starting material was PBMCs, obtained before TCRalphabeta/CD19-depleted stem cell transplant. CDR3 loop: CSAPGEANTEAFF. The CDR3 DNA reads TGCAGTGCTCCGGGTGAAGCGAACACTGAAGCTTTCTTT.